The 27 T cell receptor beta chains given below trace back to one sample, sequenced in a study of cytomegalovirus exposure and HLA in healthy donors. A multiplex PCR was run with 60 Vbeta primers and 13 Jbeta primers. Produced via immunoSEQ multiplex PCR; TCRdb's table is partial and in-frame only. The sample has some 110,000 clones, about 70% seen once; the top ten hold around 4.9%. Sequencing input: PBMCs. Receptors were obtained from a man younger than 40 in good health and CMV-seropositive.

The chain employs TRBV5-1 and TRBJ2-3; the match to TRBD1 covers 8 bases. The CDR3 runs to 14 residues. Per germline, CDR1 SGHRS and CDR2 YFSETQ. V lost 8 bases to trimming and J lost 3 bases; unmatched junction nucleotides: 8. The CDR3 nucleotides read TGCGCCAGTAAACCGGGACAGGATACAGATACGCAGTATTTT. Protein product: CASKPGQDTDTQYF.

The chain uses TRBV11-3 and TRBJ2-2, with 7 nucleotides matching TRBD1. CDR1 and CDR2 (germline): SGHNT, YENEEA. The CDR3 extends over 17 amino acids. V gave up 5 bases and J gave up 1 base; unmatched junction bases: 10. This CDR3 reads CASSPRTGLGNTGELFF. CDR3 bases: TGTGCCAGCAGCCCTCGGACAGGTCTCGGGAACACCGGGGAGCTGTTTTTT.

The chain joins TRBV30 to TRBJ2-2; TRBD2 might be the D (5 bases). This CDR3 is 14 amino acids long. Germline CDR1 reads GTSNPN; CDR2 reads SVGIG (reference sequence). The V gene lost 2 bases and the J gene lost 4 bases, with 11 bases spanning the gap. CDR3 DNA sequence: TGTGCCTGGAGTCCTGGACTCCTCACCGGGGAGCTGTTTTTT. Translated, it gives CAWSPGLLTGELFF.

The chain has TRBV4-1 and TRBJ2-3, with 9 positions matching TRBD2. V was pared by 0 bases and J by 6 bases, with 4 bases of the junction left unmatched. The CDR3 is 15 amino acids. Germline CDR1 is MGHRA and CDR2 is YSYEKL. CDR3 amino acids: CASSQEAGGSDTQYF. The CDR3 nucleotides are TGCGCCAGCAGCCAAGAAGCGGGGGGTTCGGATACGCAGTATTTT.

This clone was seen a handful of times. The chain links TRBV4-2 to TRBJ1-2; 8 bases line up with TRBD1. CDR3 length: 16 amino acids. The V gene end was trimmed by 0 bases and the J gene end by 3 bases; junction bases not matched to a gene: 6. CDR1 and CDR2 from the germline V gene are LGHNA and YNFKEQ. CDR3 coding DNA: TGTGCCAGCAGCCAAGATCTGGGACAGGCGCACTATGGCTACACCTTC. Translation: CASSQDLGQAHYGYTF.

This chain uses TRBV5-1 with TRBJ2-7; 7 positions match TRBD1. Losses at the gene ends were 4 bases for V and 1 base for J; bases not matched to a gene: 5. The CDR3 extends over 14 amino acids. Germline CDR1 reads SGHRS; CDR2 reads YFSETQ. The CDR3 is CASSMYRGSYEQYF. As DNA, the CDR3 is TGCGCCAGCAGCATGTACAGGGGATCCTACGAGCAGTACTTC.

The chain has TRBV7-2 and TRBJ2-7, with unresolved D. This CDR3 comprises 12 residues. Per the germline V gene, CDR1 is SGHTA and CDR2 is FQGNSA. Trimming removed 5 bases from V and 6 bases from J, with 11 bases in between. The CDR3 here is CASSPTHGEQYF. CDR3 sequence (DNA): TGTGCCAGCAGCCCCACTCACGGCGAGCAGTACTTC.

This chain links TRBV2 with TRBJ1-5; 9 bases map to TRBD1. Germline lookup yields CDR1 SNHLY and CDR2 FYNNEI. The CDR3 contains 16 residues. V gave up 2 bases and J gave up 4 bases; unmatched junction bases: 6. The CDR3 sequence: CASSESRGTGNQPQHF. In DNA form, the CDR3 reads TGTGCCAGCAGTGAATCCAGGGGGACAGGGAATCAGCCCCAGCATTTT.

The V call is TRBV4-1, the J call TRBJ2-5; no reliable D call. Germline lookup yields CDR1 MGHRA and CDR2 YSYEKL. This CDR3 contains 15 residues. The V and J ends lost 0 bases and 2 bases respectively, with 10 bases between them. The CDR3 region has the DNA TGCGCCAGCAGCCAAGATACCGGGTATCAAGAGACCCAGTACTTC. Translated: CASSQDTGYQETQYF.

Only a few counts were recorded for this clone. V gene TRBV28 combines with J gene TRBJ1-4, with D possibly being TRBD1 (5 bases). The CDR3 runs 13 residues. Germline V gives CDR1 MDHEN, CDR2 SYDVKM. Trimming took 7 bases from V and 5 from J, leaving 11 bases between them. The CDR3 is CASTRQPNEKLFF. The CDR3, as DNA: TGTGCCAGCACCCGACAGCCAAATGAAAAACTGTTTTTT.

The chain uses TRBV4-2 and TRBJ2-5; D remains unclear. With the DNA end fitting TRBJ2-7 better, the J assignment may be wrong. The CDR3 is 12 amino acids. Germline CDR1 is LGHNA and CDR2 is YNFKEQ. The CDR3 sequence is CASSQDRAEQYF. CDR3 nucleotides: TGTGCCAGCAGCCAAGACCGCGCCGAGCAGTACTTC.

V gene TRBV19 combines with J gene TRBJ1-5; 10 positions match TRBD1. V lost 3 bases to trimming and J lost 6 bases; unmatched junction nucleotides: 8. From germline, CDR1 is LNHDA and CDR2 SQIVND (reference sequence). This CDR3 contains 16 residues. The CDR3 here is CASSIGPGQGFQPQHF. The CDR3, as DNA: TGTGCCAGTAGTATCGGACCGGGACAGGGGTTTCAGCCCCAGCATTTT.

The chain employs TRBV28 and TRBJ2-1; TRBD1 matches 7 bases. The CDR3 has 15 amino acids. The V gene end was trimmed by 5 bases and the J gene end by 1 base; junction bases not matched to a gene: 5. Germline-derived CDR1 and CDR2 are MDHEN and SYDVKM. This CDR3 is CASSQTGPSYNEQFF. CDR3 nucleotides: TGTGCCAGCAGTCAGACAGGGCCATCCTACAATGAGCAGTTCTTC.

The J gene is TRBJ1-6, the V gene TRBV2; 8 bases match TRBD1. The CDR3 extends over 15 amino acids. Germline assignment: CDR1 SNHLY and CDR2 FYNNEI. The junction had 8 bases not matched to a gene; V was cut back by 7 bases and J by 6 bases. CDR3 region: CASITGGPFNSPLHF. The CDR3 nucleotides read TGTGCCAGCATCACAGGGGGGCCGTTTAATTCACCCCTCCACTTT.

V and J are TRBV28 and TRBJ1-5; 12 bases align to TRBD1. The CDR3 covers 16 residues. Germline assignment: CDR1 MDHEN and CDR2 SYDVKM. V trimming: 7 bases; J trimming: 2 bases; junction bases outside the gene matches: 6. CDR3: CASKGQGAYGNQPQHF. CDR3 DNA sequence: TGTGCCAGCAAGGGACAGGGGGCGTACGGCAATCAGCCCCAGCATTTT.

Comments on this clone: At one of its ends the junction is not consistent with the germline gene, which may arise from a read error. The sample contains more than one DNA sequence encoding this CDR3. CDR3 DNA: TGTGCCAGCAGCTACTCCGGACAGACTGGTACTGAAGCTTTCTTT. Translated, it gives CASSYSGQTGTEAFF. V gene TRBV6-5 combines with J gene TRBJ1-1, with a tentative D call TRBD1 (6 bases). Germline V CDR1 and CDR2: MNHEY, SVGAGI. The length of the CDR3 is 15 residues.

The V gene is TRBV5-6, the J gene TRBJ2-6; possibly TRBD2 for D (5 bases). V was cut by 0 bases and J by 3 bases, with 7 bases left in between. The germline CDR1 and CDR2 sequences are SGHDT and YYEEEE. CDR3 length: 15 amino acids. DNA of the CDR3: TGTGCCAGCAGCTTGGGGAGGAGTGGGGCCAACGTCCTGACTTTC. Translating it yields CASSLGRSGANVLTF.

V usage is TRBV15 and J usage is TRBJ2-5; 9 positions agree with TRBD1. Trimming at V came to 1 base and at J to 5 bases, leaving 8 bases not matched to a gene. The CDR3 totals 16 residues. Germline CDR1 reads LNHNV; CDR2 reads YYDKDF (reference sequence). The CDR3 bases are TGTGCCACCAGCAGAGCAGGAACAGGGGGCGAGGAGACCCAGTACTTC. Amino acids: CATSRAGTGGEETQYF. The full variable domain, completed using reference TRBV15 and TRBJ2-5, is DAMVIQNPRYQVTQFGKPVTLSCSQTLNHNVMYWYQQKSSQAPKLLFHYYDKDFNNEADTPDNFQSRRPNTSFCFLDIRSPGLGDTAMYLCATSRAGTGGEETQYFGPGTRLLVL.

V usage is TRBV7-6 and J usage is TRBJ2-1, with 7 bases matching TRBD1. CDR1 and CDR2 (germline): SGHVS, FNYEAQ. V shed 5 bases and J 2 bases; nucleotides not matched to a gene: 6. The CDR3 runs 15 residues. The CDR3 reads CASSQDTGAYNEQFF. The CDR3 DNA is TGTGCCAGCAGCCAGGACACAGGGGCCTACAATGAGCAGTTCTTC.

The chain recombines TRBV6-1 with TRBJ1-2; D may be TRBD1 (5 bases). The ends were cut back, 0 bases at V and 2 bases at J, with 13 bases in the middle. This CDR3 is built from 16 residues. The germline V gene encodes CDR1 MNHNS and CDR2 SASEGT. DNA of the CDR3: TGTGCCAGCAGTGAAGCGAGAGCAAGGGGAAACTATGGCTACACCTTC. Its translation: CASSEARARGNYGYTF.

With respect to this clone: The sample carries other DNA sequences with the same CDR3. This chain joins TRBV5-1 and TRBJ1-1; D not certain. This CDR3 contains 13 residues. V was shortened by 0 bases and J by 1 base, with 4 bases between the two germline ends. Germline V gene lookup returns CDR1 SGHRS and CDR2 YFSETQ. The CDR3 bases are TGCGCCAGCAGCTTGGACAGGAACACTGAAGCTTTCTTT. Translated, it gives CASSLDRNTEAFF. Together with reference TRBV5-1 and TRBJ1-1, the CDR3 gives the full variable domain: KAGVTQTPRYLIKTRGQQVTLSCSPISGHRSVSWYQQTPGQGLQFLFEYFSETQRNKGNFPGRFSGRQFSNSRSEMNVSTLELGDSALYLCASSLDRNTEAFFGQGTRLTVV.

V usage is TRBV12-2 and J usage is TRBJ2-7; TRBD2, as called in the table, went unchecked against the DNA. TRBV12-2 is given as a pseudogene. The CDR3 has 15 amino acids. Here the CDR3 reads CASRLGGTSDYEQYF. The DNA of the CDR3 is TGTGCAAGTCGCTTAGGTGGGACTAGCGACTACGAGCAGTACTTC.

J is TRBJ2-5 and V is TRBV6-5; D unclear. Germline CDR1 and CDR2: MNHEY and SVGAGI. The V gene lost 5 bases and the J gene lost 5 bases, with 12 bases spanning the gap. The CDR3 has 13 amino acids. As DNA, the CDR3 is TGTGCCAGCAGTGAAGTGGTAGAGGAGACCCAGTACTTC. Its protein is CASSEVVEETQYF.

J is TRBJ2-3 and V is TRBV5-1; 7 positions agree with TRBD1. The CDR3 runs to 13 residues. With V trimmed by 4 bases and J by 9 bases, 8 bases remained unmatched. CDR1 is SGHRS and CDR2 is YFSETQ in the germline V gene. This CDR3 is CASSPTGERTQYF. The CDR3 DNA is TGCGCCAGCAGCCCTACAGGGGAGCGCACGCAGTATTTT. The full variable domain, in which reference TRBV5-1 and TRBJ2-3 provide the parts outside the CDR3, is KAGVTQTPRYLIKTRGQQVTLSCSPISGHRSVSWYQQTPGQGLQFLFEYFSETQRNKGNFPGRFSGRQFSNSRSEMNVSTLELGDSALYLCASSPTGERTQYFGPGTRLTVL.

The chain employs TRBV5-6 and TRBJ2-7; TRBD1 agrees at 10 bases. V lost 3 bases, J lost 2 bases, and 5 bases stayed unmatched. The CDR3 runs to 15 residues. Germline V gives CDR1 SGHDT, CDR2 YYEEEE. CDR3 bases: TGTGCCAGCAGCTCGTCGGGACAGGGGCCCTACGAGCAGTACTTC. Its translation: CASSSSGQGPYEQYF.

CDR3 region: CASSYGPGGQSSYNSPLHF. The CDR3 bases are TGTGCCAGCAGTTACGGCCCGGGGGGCCAGAGCTCCTATAATTCACCCCTCCACTTT. V usage is TRBV28 and J usage is TRBJ1-6; D is perhaps TRBD1 (6 bases). Germline CDR1 MDHEN, CDR2 SYDVKM. Trimming removed 4 bases from V and 0 bases from J, with 19 bases in between. This CDR3 spans 19 amino acids.

This clone was detected a few times. The chain's CDR3 is CASSRRGEGDGYTF. The CDR3 nucleotides are TGCGCCAGCAGCCGCCGAGGGGAGGGGGATGGCTACACCTTC. The genes are TRBV4-1 and TRBJ1-2, with a weak D call TRBD1 (6 bases). The CDR3 is 14 amino acids. CDR1 MGHRA and CDR2 YSYEKL come from the germline V gene. Trimming shortened V by 4 bases and J by 6 bases, and 15 bases separated the two germline ends.